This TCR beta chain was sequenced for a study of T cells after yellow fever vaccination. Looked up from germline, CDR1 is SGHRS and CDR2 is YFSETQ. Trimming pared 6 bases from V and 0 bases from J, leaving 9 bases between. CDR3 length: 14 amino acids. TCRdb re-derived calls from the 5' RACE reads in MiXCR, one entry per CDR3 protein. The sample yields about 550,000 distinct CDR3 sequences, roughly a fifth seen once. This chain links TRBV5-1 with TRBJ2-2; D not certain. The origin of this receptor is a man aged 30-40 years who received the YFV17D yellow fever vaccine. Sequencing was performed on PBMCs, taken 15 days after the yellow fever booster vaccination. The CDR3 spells CASMVFSNTGELFF. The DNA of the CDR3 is TGCGCCAGCATGGTCTTTTCGAACACCGGGGAGCTGTTTTTT.